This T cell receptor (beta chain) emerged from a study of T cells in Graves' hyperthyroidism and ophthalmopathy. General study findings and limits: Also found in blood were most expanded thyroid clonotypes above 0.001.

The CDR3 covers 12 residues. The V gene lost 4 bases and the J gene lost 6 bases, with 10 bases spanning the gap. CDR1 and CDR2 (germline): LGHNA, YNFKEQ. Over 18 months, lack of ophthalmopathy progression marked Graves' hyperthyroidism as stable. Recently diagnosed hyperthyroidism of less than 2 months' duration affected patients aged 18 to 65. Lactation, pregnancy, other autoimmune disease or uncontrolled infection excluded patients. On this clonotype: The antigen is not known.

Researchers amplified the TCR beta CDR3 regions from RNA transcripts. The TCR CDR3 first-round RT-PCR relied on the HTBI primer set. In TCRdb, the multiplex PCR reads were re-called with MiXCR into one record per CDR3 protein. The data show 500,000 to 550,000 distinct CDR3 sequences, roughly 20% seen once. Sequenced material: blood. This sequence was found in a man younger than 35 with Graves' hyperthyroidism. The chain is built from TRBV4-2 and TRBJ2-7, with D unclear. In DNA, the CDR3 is TGTGCCAGCAGCCGTACTGCTAGCGAGCAGTACTTC. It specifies CASSRTASEQYF.